The clone carrying this T cell receptor (beta chain) has a handful of counts. 13 Jbeta primers and 60 Vbeta primers were used for the PCR. Generated by immunoSEQ multiplex PCR, the TCRdb table keeps only in-frame clones and is missing some. Of roughly 150,000 clones listed, 64% are singletons. This sample was included in a study of cytomegalovirus exposure and HLA in healthy donors. The sample consisted of PBMCs. The TCR was taken from a woman under 40 in good health and CMV-seropositive.

The CDR3 protein is CASSAGTGLTGELFF. Here the CDR3 DNA reads TGTGCCAGCAGCGCCGGGACAGGGCTCACCGGGGAGCTGTTTTTT. The rearrangement uses TRBV5-4 and TRBJ2-2; 9 nucleotides match TRBD1. V lost 4 bases and J lost 4; bases outside the gene matches: 5. The CDR3 length is 15 residues. CDR1 and CDR2 (germline): SGHNT, YYREEE (reference sequence).